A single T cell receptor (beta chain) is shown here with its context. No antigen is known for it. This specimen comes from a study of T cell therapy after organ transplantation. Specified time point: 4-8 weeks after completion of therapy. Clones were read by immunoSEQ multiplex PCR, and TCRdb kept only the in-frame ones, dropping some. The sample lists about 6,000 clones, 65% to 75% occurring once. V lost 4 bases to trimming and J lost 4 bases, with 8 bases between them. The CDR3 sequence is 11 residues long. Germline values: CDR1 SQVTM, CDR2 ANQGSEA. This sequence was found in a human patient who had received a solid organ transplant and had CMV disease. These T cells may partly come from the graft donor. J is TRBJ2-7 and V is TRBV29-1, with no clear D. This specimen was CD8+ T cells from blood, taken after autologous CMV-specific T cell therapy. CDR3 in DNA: TGCAGCGTTGCGGACGGGTACGAGCAGTACTTC. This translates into CSVADGYEQYF.